Listed below are T cell receptor beta chains from one sample, sequenced in a study. One entry per CDR3 protein, called by TCRdb with MiXCR from the 5' RACE reads. The sample consists of 45,000 to 55,000 distinct CDR3 sequences, around 25% of them appearing once. The sequencing sample was made of tumor-infiltrating naive CD4+ T cells sorted from the breast tumor. Receptors were obtained from a female donor with breast cancer. Both conserved end residues are part of each CDR3. A D gene is named only where the DNA matches it firmly. Expanded clones are given a class, and other clones once, few, many or no size at all.

d_call: TRBD2; v_call: TRBV30; j_call: TRBJ2-3; cdr3_length: 14; clone_size: .; cdr3_nt: TGTGCCCAGGTAGCGGGAGGTGGGTCAGATACGCAGTATTTT; cdr3_aa: CAQVAGGGSDTQYF
d_call: .; v_call: TRBV7-6; j_call: TRBJ1-2; cdr3_length: 15; clone_size: many; cdr3_nt: TGTGCCAGCAGCCCGCAAAGTAGGGGAGAATATGGCTACACCTTC; cdr3_aa: CASSPQSRGEYGYTF
d_call: .; v_call: TRBV27; j_call: TRBJ1-4; cdr3_length: 14; clone_size: .; cdr3_nt: TGTACCAGCAGTTTAATGGGGGATGGTGAAAAACTGTTTTTT; cdr3_aa: CTSSLMGDGEKLFF
d_call: TRBD1; v_call: TRBV7-2; j_call: TRBJ2-7; cdr3_length: 15; clone_size: few; cdr3_nt: TGTGCCAGCAGCTTAACGGGACAGGGGGCCAGGGAGCAGTACTTC; cdr3_aa: CASSLTGQGAREQYF
d_call: TRBD2; v_call: TRBV5-1; j_call: TRBJ2-4; cdr3_length: 19; clone_size: many; cdr3_nt: TGCGCCAGCAGCGCGGGGACTAGCGGGAGAAGGGAAGCCAAAAACATTCAGTACTTC; cdr3_aa: CASSAGTSGRREAKNIQYF
d_call: .; v_call: TRBV28; j_call: TRBJ2-1; cdr3_length: 13; clone_size: .; cdr3_nt: TGTGCCAGCAGTTTACAGGGACGAAGTGAGCAGTTCTTC; cdr3_aa: CASSLQGRSEQFF
d_call: .; v_call: TRBV5-1; j_call: TRBJ1-1; cdr3_length: 15; clone_size: few; cdr3_nt: TGCGCCAGCAGCTTGGAGGGCAGGCCGCACACTGAAGCTTTCTTT; cdr3_aa: CASSLEGRPHTEAFF
d_call: .; v_call: TRBV5-1; j_call: TRBJ2-5; cdr3_length: 14; clone_size: .; cdr3_nt: TGCGCCAGCAGCTCGGCAAAGGGAGGAGAGACCCAGTACTTC; cdr3_aa: CASSSAKGGETQYF
d_call: .; v_call: TRBV28; j_call: TRBJ2-3; cdr3_length: 14; clone_size: many; cdr3_nt: TGTGCCAGCAGTTTATCCATGGGAGCAGATACGCAGTATTTT; cdr3_aa: CASSLSMGADTQYF
d_call: TRBD1; v_call: TRBV5-5; j_call: TRBJ2-7; cdr3_length: 13; clone_size: many; cdr3_nt: TGTGCCAGCAGCAGACAGGGGGCCTACGAGCAGTACTTC; cdr3_aa: CASSRQGAYEQYF
d_call: .; v_call: TRBV2; j_call: TRBJ1-2; cdr3_length: 11; clone_size: few; cdr3_nt: TGTGCCAGCAGTATACAGATAGGCTACACCTTC; cdr3_aa: CASSIQIGYTF
d_call: TRBD2; v_call: TRBV29-1; j_call: TRBJ2-2; cdr3_length: 17; clone_size: few; cdr3_nt: TGCAGCGCGGACCCGGGACTAGCGGGAGCGGGAAGCGGGGAGCTGTTTTTT; cdr3_aa: CSADPGLAGAGSGELFF
d_call: .; v_call: TRBV20-1; j_call: TRBJ2-3; cdr3_length: 15; clone_size: .; cdr3_nt: TGCAGTGCTACATCAAGCCTTCGGGGAACAGATACGCAGTATTTT; cdr3_aa: CSATSSLRGTDTQYF
d_call: .; v_call: TRBV6-1; j_call: TRBJ1-5; cdr3_length: 12; clone_size: few; cdr3_nt: TGTGCCAGCAGTACTGTTAGTCAGCCCCAGCATTTT; cdr3_aa: CASSTVSQPQHF
d_call: .; v_call: TRBV7-2; j_call: TRBJ2-5; cdr3_length: 13; clone_size: medium-sized; cdr3_nt: TGTGCCAGCAGCCCGTACCGGGTGGAGACCCAGTACTTC; cdr3_aa: CASSPYRVETQYF
d_call: TRBD2; v_call: TRBV7-9; j_call: TRBJ2-1; cdr3_length: 16; clone_size: few; cdr3_nt: TGTGCCAGCAGCTTAATACTAGCGATTCCCTCACCTGAGCAGTTCTTC; cdr3_aa: CASSLILAIPSPEQFF
d_call: .; v_call: TRBV7-9; j_call: TRBJ1-2; cdr3_length: 13; clone_size: .; cdr3_nt: TGTGCCAGCAGCCCGTCCAGGGACTATGGCTACACCTTC; cdr3_aa: CASSPSRDYGYTF
d_call: .; v_call: TRBV18; j_call: TRBJ2-4; cdr3_length: 15; clone_size: .; cdr3_nt: TGTGCCAGCTCATCACCGGGACGGGGAGGAAACATTCAGTACTTC; cdr3_aa: CASSSPGRGGNIQYF
d_call: TRBD1; v_call: TRBV12-3/TRBV12-4; j_call: TRBJ1-5; cdr3_length: 14; clone_size: .; cdr3_nt: TGTGCCAGCAGTTTGGGACAGGGACAGGGGCCCCAGCATTTT; cdr3_aa: CASSLGQGQGPQHF
d_call: .; v_call: TRBV7-3; j_call: TRBJ2-5; cdr3_length: 13; clone_size: .; cdr3_nt: TGTGCCAGCAGCGAGTCAGGGCGAGAGACCCAGTACTTC; cdr3_aa: CASSESGRETQYF
d_call: .; v_call: TRBV27; j_call: TRBJ2-6; cdr3_length: 13; clone_size: many; cdr3_nt: TGTGCCAGCAGTAGCTCTGGGGCCAACGTCCTGACTTTC; cdr3_aa: CASSSSGANVLTF
d_call: TRBD1; v_call: TRBV4-1; j_call: TRBJ2-4; cdr3_length: 23; clone_size: few; cdr3_nt: TGCGCCAGCAGCCAAATGCTTCTAGACAGGGACCCAGAAGGGACCCTAGCCAAAAACATTCAGTACTTC; cdr3_aa: CASSQMLLDRDPEGTLAKNIQYF
d_call: .; v_call: TRBV24-1; j_call: TRBJ2-1; cdr3_length: 11; clone_size: many; cdr3_nt: TGTGCCACCAGTGATAACAATGAGCAGTTCTTC; cdr3_aa: CATSDNNEQFF
d_call: .; v_call: TRBV20-1; j_call: TRBJ2-3; cdr3_length: 13; clone_size: few; cdr3_nt: TGCAGTGCTAGAAACATACACGTTTATACGCAGTATTTT; cdr3_aa: CSARNIHVYTQYF
d_call: .; v_call: TRBV7-2; j_call: TRBJ1-1; cdr3_length: 13; clone_size: many; cdr3_nt: TGTGCTAGCAGCTTAGACAGGAACACTGAAGCTTTCTTT; cdr3_aa: CASSLDRNTEAFF
d_call: .; v_call: TRBV3-1; j_call: TRBJ1-2; cdr3_length: 13; clone_size: few; cdr3_nt: TGTGCCAGCAGCCCCAGGGGCACCTATGGCTACACCTTC; cdr3_aa: CASSPRGTYGYTF
d_call: TRBD2; v_call: TRBV7-9; j_call: TRBJ2-7; cdr3_length: 13; clone_size: .; cdr3_nt: TGTGCCAGCACAGACACCTACTGGGCGGGAGACTCATTC; cdr3_aa: CASTDTYWAGDSF
d_call: .; v_call: TRBV24-1; j_call: TRBJ2-1; cdr3_length: 15; clone_size: .; cdr3_nt: TGTGCCACCAGCTCAACCGGGGTAACCTACAATGAGCAGTTCTTC; cdr3_aa: CATSSTGVTYNEQFF
d_call: TRBD2; v_call: TRBV5-1; j_call: TRBJ2-4; cdr3_length: 16; clone_size: .; cdr3_nt: TGCGCCAGCAATCCAACCGGGACTAGCGCCGGGGACATTCAGTACTTC; cdr3_aa: CASNPTGTSAGDIQYF
d_call: TRBD2; v_call: TRBV12-3/TRBV12-4; j_call: TRBJ2-1; cdr3_length: 16; clone_size: few; cdr3_nt: TGTGCCAGCAGTCGAGCTGGGACTAGCGGGTTGAGTGAGCAGTTCTTC; cdr3_aa: CASSRAGTSGLSEQFF
d_call: .; v_call: TRBV6-6; j_call: TRBJ1-1; cdr3_length: 14; clone_size: .; cdr3_nt: TGTGCCAGCAGTAGAGATTTCATGAACACTGAAGCTTTCTTT; cdr3_aa: CASSRDFMNTEAFF
d_call: .; v_call: TRBV5-1; j_call: TRBJ1-2; cdr3_length: 13; clone_size: many; cdr3_nt: TGCGCCAGCAGCTTGGATAGTCTCTATGGCTACACCTTC; cdr3_aa: CASSLDSLYGYTF
d_call: .; v_call: TRBV28; j_call: TRBJ2-7; cdr3_length: 13; clone_size: .; cdr3_nt: TGTGCCAGTAAACGGTGGGGTCGGTACGAGCAGTACTTC; cdr3_aa: CASKRWGRYEQYF
d_call: TRBD2; v_call: TRBV20-1; j_call: TRBJ2-7; cdr3_length: 13; clone_size: few; cdr3_nt: TGCAGTGCTAGAGGTCAGCGGGAGGTCGAGCAGTACTTC; cdr3_aa: CSARGQREVEQYF
d_call: .; v_call: TRBV7-2; j_call: TRBJ1-5; cdr3_length: 14; clone_size: few; cdr3_nt: TGTGCCAGCAGCTTAGAGGGGGTAAATCAGCCCCAGCATTTT; cdr3_aa: CASSLEGVNQPQHF
d_call: .; v_call: TRBV12-3/TRBV12-4; j_call: TRBJ2-6; cdr3_length: 16; clone_size: few; cdr3_nt: TGTGCCAGCAGTTTGGCTGGGCCCTCTGGGGCCAACGTCCTGACTTTC; cdr3_aa: CASSLAGPSGANVLTF
d_call: TRBD2; v_call: TRBV6-5; j_call: TRBJ2-5; cdr3_length: 16; clone_size: .; cdr3_nt: TGTGCCAGCAGTTACCGCTTCGGGAGGGCCGAAGAGACCCAGTACTTC; cdr3_aa: CASSYRFGRAEETQYF
d_call: .; v_call: TRBV20-1; j_call: TRBJ2-1; cdr3_length: 12; clone_size: few; cdr3_nt: TGCAGTGCTAGAAGGTCCCACAATGAGCAGTTCTTC; cdr3_aa: CSARRSHNEQFF